Listed below are T cell receptor beta chains from one sample, sequenced in a study of metastatic and nonmetastatic thyroid tumors. TCRdb ran MiXCR on the PCR reads. This table has about 15,000 clones, 25% to 30% appearing once. Sequences were obtained from adjacent normal tissue. The receptor source for this set is a female donor with papillary thyroid cancer or a benign thyroid nodule (not recorded which). Some clones in this sample may be carry-over from other donors' samples. Both conserved end residues are part of each CDR3. D genes are given only for firm matches. Rows may omit the clone size; those that give it use once, few, many or a size class.

cdr3_aa cdr3_nt v_call clone_size j_call d_call cdr3_length
CASIFSPGGADYCYTF TGTGCCAGCATCTTCAGCCCGGGGGGCGCGGATTATTGCTACACCTTC TRBV6-1 few TRBJ1-2 - 16
CASSFSGTSATDTQYF TGTGCCAGCAGTTTTTCCGGGACTAGCGCCACAGATACGCAGTATTTT TRBV28 many TRBJ2-3 TRBD2 16
CASSSRTSGRGSYNEQFF TGTGCCAGCAGTTCCCGTACTAGCGGGAGGGGCTCCTACAATGAGCAGTTCTTC TRBV6-5 - TRBJ2-1 TRBD2 18
CASSLLQGPESEAFF TGCGCCAGCAGCTTGTTACAGGGCCCGGAATCTGAAGCTTTCTTT TRBV5-1 few TRBJ1-1 - 15
CASSESWATNEKLFF TGTGCCAGCAGTGAAAGCTGGGCAACTAATGAAAAACTGTTTTTT TRBV6-1 few TRBJ1-4 - 15
CASSLDRVRGRGAFF TGTGCCAGCAGCTTAGATCGTGTTCGCGGAAGGGGAGCTTTCTTT TRBV7-9 - TRBJ1-1 - 15
CASRKGGNGPGELFF TGTGCCAGCAGAAAAGGAGGGAATGGTCCCGGGGAGCTGTTTTTT TRBV27 many TRBJ2-2 - 15
CAISERSGRNEQYF TGTGCCATCAGTGAAAGGTCTGGACGGAACGAGCAGTACTTC TRBV10-3 medium-sized TRBJ2-7 - 14
CATSGSVRPYEQYF TGTGCCACCAGCGGTAGCGTGAGACCATACGAGCAGTACTTC TRBV15 few TRBJ2-7 - 14
CSAITPLGVDSPIQNIQYF TGCAGTGCCATCACGCCCCTAGGCGTGGACTCACCCATTCAAAACATTCAGTACTTC TRBV20-1 - TRBJ2-4 - 19
CASTTERNTGELFF TGTGCCAGCACCACGGAAAGGAACACCGGGGAGCTGTTTTTT TRBV6-1 few TRBJ2-2 - 14
CASRALQRGNEQYF TGTGCCAGCAGGGCCCTTCAAAGGGGAAACGAGCAGTACTTC TRBV6-1 few TRBJ2-7 - 14
CASSEISNPNSPLHF TGTGCCAGCAGTGAAATAAGCAACCCAAATTCACCCCTCCACTTT TRBV6-1 - TRBJ1-6 - 15
CASSDGSGDEQYF TGTGCCAGCAGTGACGGGAGTGGGGACGAGCAGTACTTT TRBV6-1 - TRBJ2-7 - 13
CASSWWDRGSYEQYF TGCGCCAGCAGCTGGTGGGACAGGGGTTCCTACGAGCAGTACTTC TRBV5-1 - TRBJ2-7 TRBD1 15
CASSLMGGGTGVPHEQFF TGTGCCAGCAGCTTAATGGGAGGTGGGACAGGGGTCCCCCATGAGCAGTTCTTC TRBV7-3 - TRBJ2-1 TRBD1 18
CASRQAGTNRETQYF TGTGCCAGCAGACAGGCCGGGACTAATAGGGAGACCCAGTACTTC TRBV6-1 few TRBJ2-5 TRBD2 15
CASSLADRLACYNEQFF TGTGCCAGCAGTTTAGCAGACCGACTAGCGTGTTACAATGAGCAGTTCTTC TRBV12-3/TRBV12-4 - TRBJ2-1 TRBD2 17
CASTLVGNNEQFF TGTGCCAGCACTTTGGTCGGGAACAATGAGCAGTTCTTC TRBV12-3/TRBV12-4 few TRBJ2-1 - 13
CASLTSVGPGNTIYF TGTGCCAGCTTAACATCAGTGGGACCAGGAAACACCATATATTTT TRBV18 - TRBJ1-3 - 15
CAITRGQPEAYEQYF TGTGCCATCACTCGGGGGCAACCCGAGGCCTACGAGCAGTACTTC TRBV2 - TRBJ2-7 - 15
CASSPGTGALGTEAFF TGTGCCAGCAGTCCCGGGACAGGGGCCCTTGGCACTGAAGCTTTCTTT TRBV28 few TRBJ1-1 TRBD1 16
CSASRDRGNSPLHF TGCAGTGCTAGTCGGGACAGGGGCAATTCACCCCTCCACTTT TRBV20-1 many TRBJ1-6 TRBD1 14
CSATVPWTGHYGYTF TGCAGTGCTACGGTCCCCTGGACAGGGCACTATGGCTACACCTTC TRBV20-1 medium-sized TRBJ1-2 TRBD1 15
CASSLKGSNYGYTF TGTGCCAGCAGTTTAAAGGGGTCCAACTATGGCTACACCTTC TRBV27 few TRBJ1-2 - 14
CASTRRSDQPQHF TGTGCCAGCACGAGGCGTTCGGATCAGCCCCAGCATTTT TRBV12-3/TRBV12-4 few TRBJ1-5 - 13
CASSDVPYEQYF TGTGCCAGCAGTGACGTCCCGTACGAGCAGTACTTC TRBV2 few TRBJ2-7 - 12
CASSPPGLGVYEQYF TGTGCCAGTAGTCCTCCAGGACTAGGAGTCTACGAGCAGTACTTC TRBV19 many TRBJ2-7 TRBD2 15
CASSDRDTGELFF TGTGCCAGCAGTGACAGGGACACCGGGGAGCTGTTTTTT TRBV6-4 - TRBJ2-2 - 13
CASSLAGGYEQYF TGTGCCAGCAGCTTAGCAGGGGGCTACGAGCAGTACTTC TRBV7-9 few TRBJ2-7 - 13
CASSTGQGNEQFF TGTGCCAGCAGCACGGGACAGGGCAATGAGCAGTTCTTC TRBV5-4 - TRBJ2-1 TRBD1 13
CAWRSTSYEQYF TGTGCCTGGAGGTCGACCTCCTACGAGCAGTACTTC TRBV30 - TRBJ2-7 - 12
CASSLAVSPEGNQPQHF TGTGCCAGCAGCTTAGCGGTAAGCCCGGAGGGCAATCAGCCCCAGCATTTT TRBV7-8 - TRBJ1-5 - 17
CASSELATDTQYF TGTGCCAGCAGTGAACTAGCCACAGATACGCAGTATTTT TRBV12-3/TRBV12-4 - TRBJ2-3 - 13
CASSQPRAGGQETQYF TGTGCCAGCAGTCAGCCAAGAGCGGGAGGCCAAGAGACCCAGTACTTC TRBV10-2 - TRBJ2-5 TRBD2 16
CATSDLAYNEQFF TGTGCCACCAGTGATTTAGCCTACAATGAGCAGTTCTTC TRBV24-1 few TRBJ2-1 - 13
CASSLKGGRYTEAFF TGTGCCAGCAGCCTTAAGGGGGGGAGATACACTGAAGCTTTCTTT TRBV3-1 - TRBJ1-1 - 15
CASSPSVAEKNTGELFF TGTGCCAGCAGTCCATCTGTAGCGGAGAAGAACACCGGGGAGCTGTTTTTT TRBV2 once TRBJ2-2 - 17
CSARDRTSVTYEQYF TGCAGTGCTAGAGATCGAACATCAGTAACCTACGAGCAGTACTTC TRBV20-1 - TRBJ2-7 - 15
CASSSTGSTQETQYF TGTGCCAGCAGTTCAACAGGTTCGACCCAAGAGACCCAGTACTTC TRBV28 medium-sized TRBJ2-5 - 15
CASTSGLFYGYTF TGTGCCAGCACCTCCGGGTTGTTCTATGGCTACACCTTC TRBV6-2/TRBV6-3 many TRBJ1-2 - 13
CASRERWGFENTEAFF TGTGCCAGCAGGGAGAGGTGGGGGTTTGAGAACACTGAAGCTTTCTTT TRBV6-1 - TRBJ1-1 - 16
CASSEGPHSIAKNIQYF TGTGCCAGCTCAGAGGGGCCTCATTCAATAGCCAAAAACATTCAGTACTTC TRBV6-2/TRBV6-3 few TRBJ2-4 - 17
CASSLRGAEQETQYF TGTGCCAGCAGCTTGCGGGGGGCGGAGCAAGAGACCCAGTACTTC TRBV7-9 few TRBJ2-5 TRBD2 15
CASSQKQGWDTEAFF TGCGCCAGCAGCCAAAAACAGGGGTGGGACACTGAAGCTTTCTTT TRBV4-1 - TRBJ1-1 TRBD1 15
CASSLVSGQDYEQYF TGTGCCAGCAGCTTAGTTTCGGGTCAGGACTACGAGCAGTACTTC TRBV7-6 few TRBJ2-7 - 15
CASSLGDPLAEEQFF TGCGCCAGCAGCTTGGGGGACCCGCTAGCGGAAGAGCAGTTCTTC TRBV5-1 - TRBJ2-1 TRBD2 15
CASSLFSGQRRETQYF TGTGCCAGCAGCTTATTTTCGGGTCAGAGGAGGGAGACCCAGTACTTC TRBV7-2 few TRBJ2-5 - 16
CASSHGAGGGTDTQYF TGTGCCAGCAGCCATGGGGCCGGGGGGGGAACAGATACGCAGTATTTT TRBV3-1 many TRBJ2-3 TRBD2 16